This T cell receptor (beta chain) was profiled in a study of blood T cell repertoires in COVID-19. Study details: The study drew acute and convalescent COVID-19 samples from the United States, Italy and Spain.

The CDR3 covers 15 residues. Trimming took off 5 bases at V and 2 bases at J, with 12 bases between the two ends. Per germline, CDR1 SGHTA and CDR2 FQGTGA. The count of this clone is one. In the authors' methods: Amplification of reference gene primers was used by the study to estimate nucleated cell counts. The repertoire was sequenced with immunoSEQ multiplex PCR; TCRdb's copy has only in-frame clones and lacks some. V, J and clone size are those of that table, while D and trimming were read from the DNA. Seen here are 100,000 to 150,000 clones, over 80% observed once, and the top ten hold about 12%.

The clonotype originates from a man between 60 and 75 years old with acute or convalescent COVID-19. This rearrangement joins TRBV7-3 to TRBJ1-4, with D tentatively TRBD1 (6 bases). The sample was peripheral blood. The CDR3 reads CASSQTGGTNEKLFF. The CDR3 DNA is TGTGCCAGCAGCCAGACGGGGGGCACTAATGAAAAACTGTTTTTT.